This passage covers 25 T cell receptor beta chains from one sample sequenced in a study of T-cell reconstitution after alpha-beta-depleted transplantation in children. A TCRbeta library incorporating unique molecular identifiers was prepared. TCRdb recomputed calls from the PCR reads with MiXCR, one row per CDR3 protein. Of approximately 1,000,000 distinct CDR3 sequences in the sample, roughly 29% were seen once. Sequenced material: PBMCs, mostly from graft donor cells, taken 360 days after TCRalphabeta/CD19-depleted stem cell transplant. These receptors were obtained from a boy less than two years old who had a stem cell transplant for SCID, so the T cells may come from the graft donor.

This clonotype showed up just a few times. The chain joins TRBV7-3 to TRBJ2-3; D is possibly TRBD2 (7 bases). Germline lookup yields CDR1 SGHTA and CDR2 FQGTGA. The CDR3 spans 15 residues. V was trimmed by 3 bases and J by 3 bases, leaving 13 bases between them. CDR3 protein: CASSFGLGGTDTQYF. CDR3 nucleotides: TGTGCCAGCAGCTTCGGACTAGGGGGAACAGATACGCAGTATTTT.

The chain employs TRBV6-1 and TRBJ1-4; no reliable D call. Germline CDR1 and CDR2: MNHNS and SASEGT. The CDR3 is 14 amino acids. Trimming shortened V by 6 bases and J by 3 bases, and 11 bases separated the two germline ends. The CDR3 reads CASRPSSPNEKLFF. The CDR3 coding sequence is TGTGCCAGCAGACCCTCTTCTCCTAATGAAAAACTGTTTTTT.

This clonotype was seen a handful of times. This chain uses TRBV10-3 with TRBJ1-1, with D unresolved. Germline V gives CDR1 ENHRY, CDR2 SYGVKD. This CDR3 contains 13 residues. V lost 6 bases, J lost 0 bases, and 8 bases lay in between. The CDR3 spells CAISLRMNTEAFF. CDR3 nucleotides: TGTGCCATCAGCCTCCGTATGAACACTGAAGCTTTCTTT.

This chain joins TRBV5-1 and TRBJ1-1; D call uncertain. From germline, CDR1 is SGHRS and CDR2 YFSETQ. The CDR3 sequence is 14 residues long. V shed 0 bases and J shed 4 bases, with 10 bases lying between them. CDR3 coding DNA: TGCGCCAGCAGCTTGGTAGGGATGCTCACTGAAGCTTTCTTT. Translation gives CASSLVGMLTEAFF.

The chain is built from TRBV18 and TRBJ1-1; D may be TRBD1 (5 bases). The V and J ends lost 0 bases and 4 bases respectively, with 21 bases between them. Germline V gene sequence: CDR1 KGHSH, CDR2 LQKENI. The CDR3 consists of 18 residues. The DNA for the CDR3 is TGTGCCAGCTCACCACCTACAGCCGCGTCAAGGGGTATCACTGAAGCTTTCTTT. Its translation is CASSPPTAASRGITEAFF.

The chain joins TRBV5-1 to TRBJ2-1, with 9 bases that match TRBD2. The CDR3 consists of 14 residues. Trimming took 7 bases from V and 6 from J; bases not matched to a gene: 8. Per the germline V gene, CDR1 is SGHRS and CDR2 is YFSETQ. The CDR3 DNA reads TGCGCCAGCGGGGAGAGACTAGCGGTCAATGAGCAGTTCTTC. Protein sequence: CASGERLAVNEQFF.

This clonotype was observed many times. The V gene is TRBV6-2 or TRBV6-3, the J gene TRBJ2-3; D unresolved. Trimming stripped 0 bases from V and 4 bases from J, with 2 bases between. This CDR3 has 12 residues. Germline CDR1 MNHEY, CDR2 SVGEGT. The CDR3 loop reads CASSYSSDTQYF. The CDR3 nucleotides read TGTGCCAGCAGTTACTCGTCAGATACGCAGTATTTT.

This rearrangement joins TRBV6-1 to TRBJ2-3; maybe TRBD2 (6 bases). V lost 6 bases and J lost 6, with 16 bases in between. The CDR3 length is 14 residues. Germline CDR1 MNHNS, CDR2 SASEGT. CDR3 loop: CASRAGGPPDTQYF. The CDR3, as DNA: TGTGCCAGCAGGGCCGGGGGACCGCCCGATACGCAGTATTTT.

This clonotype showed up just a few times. This CDR3 reads CASSQVRTSGGAVQETQYF. DNA for the CDR3: TGCGCCAGCAGCCAAGTGAGGACTAGCGGGGGGGCCGTCCAAGAGACCCAGTACTTC. The genes are TRBV4-1 and TRBJ2-5; TRBD2 aligns across 15 bases. Germline V gives CDR1 MGHRA, CDR2 YSYEKL. This CDR3 has 19 residues. The J segment lost 1 base and the V segment lost 1 base, leaving 7 bases of the junction unmatched.

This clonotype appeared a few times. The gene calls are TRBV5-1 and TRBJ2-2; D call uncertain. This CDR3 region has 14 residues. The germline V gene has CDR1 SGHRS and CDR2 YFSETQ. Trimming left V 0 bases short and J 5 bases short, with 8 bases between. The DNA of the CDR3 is TGCGCCAGCAGCTTGGTTCCCTGGACCGGGGAGCTGTTTTTT. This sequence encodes CASSLVPWTGELFF.

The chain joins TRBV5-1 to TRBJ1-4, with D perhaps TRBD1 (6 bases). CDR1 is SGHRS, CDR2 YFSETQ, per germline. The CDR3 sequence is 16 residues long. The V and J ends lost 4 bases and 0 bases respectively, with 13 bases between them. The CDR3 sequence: CASSHRAAATNEKLFF. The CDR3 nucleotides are TGCGCCAGCAGCCACAGGGCCGCGGCAACTAATGAAAAACTGTTTTTT.

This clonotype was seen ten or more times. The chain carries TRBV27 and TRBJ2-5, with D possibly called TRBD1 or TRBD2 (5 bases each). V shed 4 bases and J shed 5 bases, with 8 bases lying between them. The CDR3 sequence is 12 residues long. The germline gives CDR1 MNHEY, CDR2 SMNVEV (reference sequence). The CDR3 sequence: CASSSWGETQYF. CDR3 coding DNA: TGTGCCAGCAGTTCTTGGGGGGAGACCCAGTACTTC.

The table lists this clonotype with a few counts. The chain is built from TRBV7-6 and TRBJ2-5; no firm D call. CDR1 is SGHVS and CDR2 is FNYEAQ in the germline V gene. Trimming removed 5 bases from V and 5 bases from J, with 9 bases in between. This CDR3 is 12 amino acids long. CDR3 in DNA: TGTGCCAGCAGCATCACAATGGAGACCCAGTACTTC. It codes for CASSITMETQYF.

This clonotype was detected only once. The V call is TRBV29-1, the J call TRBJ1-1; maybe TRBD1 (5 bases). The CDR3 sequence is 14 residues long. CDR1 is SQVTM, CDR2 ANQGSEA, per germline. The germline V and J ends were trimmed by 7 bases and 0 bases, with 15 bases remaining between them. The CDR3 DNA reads TGCAGCGGGGAAGGAGGGGCGCTGAACACTGAAGCTTTCTTT. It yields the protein CSGEGGALNTEAFF.

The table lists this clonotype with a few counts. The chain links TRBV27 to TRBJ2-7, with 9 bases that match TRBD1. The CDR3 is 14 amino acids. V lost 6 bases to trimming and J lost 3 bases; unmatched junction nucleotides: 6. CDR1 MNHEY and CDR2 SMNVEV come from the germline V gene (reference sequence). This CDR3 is CASRRTGAGYEQYF. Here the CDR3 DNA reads TGTGCCAGCAGACGGACAGGGGCCGGCTACGAGCAGTACTTC.

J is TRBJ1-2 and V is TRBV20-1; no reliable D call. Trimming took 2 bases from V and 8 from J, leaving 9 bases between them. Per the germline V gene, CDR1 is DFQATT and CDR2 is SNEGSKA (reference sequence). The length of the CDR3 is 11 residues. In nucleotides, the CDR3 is TGCAGTGCTAGACTGGGCTTGGGCTACACCTTC. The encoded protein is CSARLGLGYTF.

CDR3 protein: CASSLMAPGQKPYEQYF. The CDR3 DNA follows: TGTGCCAGCAGCTTAATGGCGCCGGGACAGAAGCCCTACGAGCAGTACTTC. This chain connects TRBV7-2 to TRBJ2-7; TRBD1 aligns across 7 bases. Germline V gives CDR1 SGHTA, CDR2 FQGNSA. Germline trimming cut 2 bases from V and 2 bases from J; bases unmatched to any gene: 12. This CDR3 contains 17 residues.

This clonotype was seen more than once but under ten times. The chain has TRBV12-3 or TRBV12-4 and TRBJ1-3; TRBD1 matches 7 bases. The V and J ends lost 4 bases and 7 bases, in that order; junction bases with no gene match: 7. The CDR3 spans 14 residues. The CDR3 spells CASSWDSGRNTIYF. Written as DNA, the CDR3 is TGTGCCAGCAGTTGGGACAGTGGACGGAACACCATATATTTT.

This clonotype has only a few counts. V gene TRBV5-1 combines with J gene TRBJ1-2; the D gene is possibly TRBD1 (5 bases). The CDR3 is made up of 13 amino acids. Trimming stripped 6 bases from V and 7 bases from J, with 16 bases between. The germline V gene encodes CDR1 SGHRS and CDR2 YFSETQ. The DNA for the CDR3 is TGCGCCAGCAACCCGACGGGGCTGAGTGGCTACACCTTC. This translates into CASNPTGLSGYTF.

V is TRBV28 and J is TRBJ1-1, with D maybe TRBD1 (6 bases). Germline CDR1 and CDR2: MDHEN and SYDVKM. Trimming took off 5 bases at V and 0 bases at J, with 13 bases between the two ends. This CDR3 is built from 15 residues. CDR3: CASSPPRGMNTEAFF. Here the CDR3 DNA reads TGTGCCAGCAGTCCTCCCAGGGGAATGAACACTGAAGCTTTCTTT. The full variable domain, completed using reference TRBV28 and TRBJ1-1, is DVKVTQSSRYLVKRTGEKVFLECVQDMDHENMFWYRQDPGLGLRLIYFSYDVKMKEKGDIPEGYSVSREKKERFSLILESASTNQTSMYLCASSPPRGMNTEAFFGQGTRLTVV.

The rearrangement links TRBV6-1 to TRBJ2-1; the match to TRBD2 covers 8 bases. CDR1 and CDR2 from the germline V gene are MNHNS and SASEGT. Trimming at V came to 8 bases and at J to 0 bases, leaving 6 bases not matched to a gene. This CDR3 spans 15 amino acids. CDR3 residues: CASAAGTSSYNEQFF. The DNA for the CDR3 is TGTGCCAGCGCCGCCGGGACTAGCTCCTACAATGAGCAGTTCTTC.

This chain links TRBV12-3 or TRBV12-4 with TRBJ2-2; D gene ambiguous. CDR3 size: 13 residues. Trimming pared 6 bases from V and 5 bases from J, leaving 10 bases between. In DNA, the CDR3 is TGTGCCAGCAGGTCGACGGTTACCGGGGAGCTGTTTTTT. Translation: CASRSTVTGELFF.

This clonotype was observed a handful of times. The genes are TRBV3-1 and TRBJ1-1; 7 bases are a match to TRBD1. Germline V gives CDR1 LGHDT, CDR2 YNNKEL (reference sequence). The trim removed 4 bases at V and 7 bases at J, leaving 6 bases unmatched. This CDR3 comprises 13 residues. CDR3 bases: TGTGCCAGCAGCCCCCACAGGGGAAATGAAGCTTTCTTT. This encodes CASSPHRGNEAFF.

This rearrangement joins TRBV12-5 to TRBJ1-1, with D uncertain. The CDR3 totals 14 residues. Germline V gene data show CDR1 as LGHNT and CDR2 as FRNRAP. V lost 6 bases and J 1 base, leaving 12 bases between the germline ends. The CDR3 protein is CASGPGFQNTEAFF. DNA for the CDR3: TGTGCTAGTGGCCCCGGGTTTCAGAACACTGAAGCTTTCTTT.

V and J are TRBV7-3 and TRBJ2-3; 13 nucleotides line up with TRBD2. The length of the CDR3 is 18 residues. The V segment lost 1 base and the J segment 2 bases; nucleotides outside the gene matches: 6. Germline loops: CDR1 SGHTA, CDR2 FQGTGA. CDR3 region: CASSLRAGTSGATDTQYF. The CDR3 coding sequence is TGTGCCAGCAGCTTAAGGGCCGGGACTAGCGGGGCCACAGATACGCAGTATTTT.